Listed below are T cell receptor beta chains from one sample, sequenced in a study of blood T cell repertoires in COVID-19. Clones were read by immunoSEQ multiplex PCR, and TCRdb kept only the in-frame ones, dropping some. The sample consists of roughly 200,000 clones, more than 80% of them appearing once. Sequenced material: PBMCs or T cells enriched from blood (not recorded which). The receptors shown here come from a man in his forties who had recovered from COVID-19. Each CDR3 is given with its conserved first and last residue. Each record gives: J gene, V gene, clone size, D gene, CDR3 length, CDR3 protein, CDR3 DNA. D genes are given only for firm matches. Only part of the rows carry a size: once, few, many, or a class if the clone is expanded.

J: TRBJ1-6
V: TRBV19
size: -
D: -
length: 15
CDR3: CASSIVLQGNSPLHF
DNA: TGTGCCAGTAGTATAGTATTACAGGGCAATTCACCCCTCCACTTT

J: TRBJ1-2
V: TRBV2
size: few
D: TRBD1
length: 17
CDR3: CASRARTGGASIGGYTF
DNA: TGTGCCAGCAGAGCCCGGACAGGGGGCGCGAGTATTGGTGGCTACACCTTC

J: TRBJ1-6
V: TRBV6-1
size: -
D: TRBD1
length: 17
CDR3: CASSEGDRAVIPITLHF
DNA: TGTGCCAGCAGTGAAGGGGACAGGGCAGTGATCCCTATCACCCTCCACTTT

J: TRBJ1-5
V: TRBV20-1
size: few
D: TRBD1
length: 14
CDR3: CSASRGLSNQPQHF
DNA: TGCAGTGCTAGTAGGGGGCTAAGCAATCAGCCCCAGCATTTT

J: TRBJ1-1
V: TRBV7-2
size: -
D: -
length: 19
CDR3: CASSLELGARRGSNTEAFF
DNA: TGTGCCAGCAGCTTAGAACTGGGAGCGAGACGGGGATCGAACACTGAAGCTTTCTTT

J: TRBJ1-1
V: TRBV15
size: -
D: TRBD1
length: 15
CDR3: CATSRPHRGLTEAFF
DNA: TGTGCCACCAGCAGGCCACACAGGGGGCTTACTGAAGCTTTCTTT

J: TRBJ1-3
V: TRBV2
size: -
D: -
length: 16
CDR3: CASESWGRSVGNTIYF
DNA: TGTGCCAGCGAAAGCTGGGGGCGGTCGGTTGGAAACACCATATATTTT

J: TRBJ1-1
V: TRBV6-1
size: -
D: -
length: 16
CDR3: CASSEGRGIYDTEAFF
DNA: TGTGCCAGCAGTGAAGGTAGAGGGATATACGACACTGAAGCTTTCTTT

J: TRBJ2-1
V: TRBV6-5
size: -
D: -
length: 14
CDR3: CASSSHGGSDEQFF
DNA: TGTGCCAGCAGTTCCCACGGTGGTAGCGATGAGCAGTTCTTC

J: TRBJ1-1
V: TRBV7-8
size: -
D: TRBD1
length: 15
CDR3: CASSPRGTLRTEAFF
DNA: TGTGCCAGCAGCCCCAGGGGGACCCTGAGGACTGAAGCTTTCTTT

J: TRBJ2-5
V: TRBV7-7
size: once
D: TRBD2
length: 15
CDR3: CASSLGVAGAETQYF
DNA: TGTGCCAGCAGCTTAGGGGTAGCGGGAGCCGAGACCCAGTACTTC

J: TRBJ2-5
V: TRBV19
size: -
D: TRBD1
length: 14
CDR3: CASSMGQTQETQYF
DNA: TGTGCCAGTAGTATGGGACAGACCCAAGAGACCCAGTACTTC

J: TRBJ2-4
V: TRBV2
size: -
D: -
length: 13
CDR3: CAGGSTAKNIQYF
DNA: TGTGCCGGAGGCAGCACAGCCAAAAACATTCAGTACTTC

J: TRBJ1-1
V: TRBV24-1
size: once
D: TRBD1
length: 12
CDR3: CATSSGTGEAFF
DNA: TGTGCCACCAGTTCCGGGACAGGGGAAGCTTTCTTT

J: TRBJ2-7
V: TRBV30
size: -
D: -
length: 12
CDR3: CAWTQNTYEQYF
DNA: TGTGCCTGGACCCAGAATACCTACGAGCAGTACTTC

J: TRBJ2-7
V: TRBV4-1
size: -
D: TRBD1
length: 15
CDR3: CASSPRGGTAYEQYF
DNA: TGCGCCAGCAGCCCGAGAGGTGGGACAGCCTACGAGCAGTACTTC

J: TRBJ1-4
V: TRBV27
size: many
D: -
length: 19
CDR3: CASTFRSGHLIEGIEKLFF
DNA: TGTGCCAGCACCTTCCGCTCGGGACACCTGATCGAGGGTATTGAAAAACTGTTTTTT

J: TRBJ1-1
V: TRBV5-4
size: -
D: TRBD1
length: 15
CDR3: CASSSTGTGLTEAFF
DNA: TGTGCCAGCAGCTCCACGGGGACAGGGCTCACTGAAGCTTTCTTT

J: TRBJ1-4
V: TRBV19
size: few
D: -
length: 14
CDR3: CASSIFGGNEKLFF
DNA: TGTGCCAGTAGTATATTTGGCGGCAATGAAAAACTGTTTTTT

J: TRBJ1-1
V: TRBV3-1/TRBV3-2
size: -
D: -
length: 11
CDR3: CASSQAHMAFF
DNA: TGTGCCAGCAGCCAAGCCCACATGGCTTTCTTT

J: TRBJ2-7
V: TRBV18
size: once
D: TRBD2
length: 15
CDR3: CASSPTEGGSYEQYF
DNA: TGTGCCAGCTCTCCTACAGAGGGAGGGTCCTACGAGCAGTACTTC

J: TRBJ1-1
V: TRBV7-9
size: -
D: -
length: 14
CDR3: CASSFYEEGTEAFF
DNA: TGTGCCAGCAGCTTTTATGAGGAGGGGACTGAAGCTTTCTTT

J: TRBJ2-7
V: TRBV6-5
size: -
D: -
length: 12
CDR3: CASSYSTGEQYF
DNA: TGTGCCAGCAGTTACTCGACGGGCGAGCAGTACTTC

J: TRBJ1-4
V: TRBV5-1
size: once
D: -
length: 16
CDR3: CASSFFPGRGDEKLFF
DNA: TGCGCCAGCAGCTTTTTTCCCGGCAGGGGAGACGAAAAACTGTTTTTT

J: TRBJ2-2
V: TRBV11-3
size: -
D: TRBD2
length: 15
CDR3: CASSPTAGYTGELFF
DNA: TGTGCCAGCAGTCCGACAGCGGGGTACACCGGGGAGCTGTTTTTT

J: TRBJ1-6
V: TRBV12-5
size: -
D: -
length: 15
CDR3: CASALPQAENSPLHF
DNA: TGTGCTAGTGCCCTGCCCCAGGCTGAAAATTCACCCCTCCACTTT

J: TRBJ2-1
V: TRBV3-1/TRBV3-2
size: once
D: -
length: 12
CDR3: CASSQDRGEQFF
DNA: TGTGCCAGCAGCCAAGATCGAGGGGAGCAGTTCTTC

J: TRBJ2-7
V: TRBV2
size: -
D: -
length: 13
CDR3: CASSAGGLGEQYF
DNA: TGTGCCAGCAGCGCAGGGGGGTTGGGCGAGCAGTACTTC

J: TRBJ1-5
V: TRBV4-1
size: -
D: -
length: 13
CDR3: CASSQDRNQPQHF
DNA: TGCGCCAGCAGCCAAGATCGGAATCAGCCCCAGCATTTT

J: TRBJ1-2
V: TRBV19
size: -
D: -
length: 15
CDR3: CASSPEGGRGDGYTF
DNA: TGTGCCAGTAGTCCGGAGGGGGGGCGGGGGGATGGCTACACCTTC

J: TRBJ1-6
V: TRBV19
size: -
D: -
length: 14
CDR3: CASSNPGTNSPLHF
DNA: TGTGCCAGTAGTAATCCGGGAACCAATTCACCCCTCCACTTT

J: TRBJ2-7
V: TRBV30
size: -
D: -
length: 13
CDR3: CAWSYSSSYEQYF
DNA: TGTGCCTGGAGTTACAGTTCCTCCTACGAGCAGTACTTC

J: TRBJ2-2
V: TRBV11-2
size: once
D: TRBD2
length: 17
CDR3: CASSSPGLAENTGELFF
DNA: TGTGCCAGCAGCTCTCCCGGACTAGCGGAGAACACCGGGGAGCTGTTTTTT

J: TRBJ2-2
V: TRBV7-6
size: -
D: TRBD2
length: 17
CDR3: CASSSRTSGMSTGELFF
DNA: TGTGCCAGCAGCTCCAGGACTAGCGGGATGAGCACCGGGGAGCTGTTTTTT

J: TRBJ1-1
V: TRBV3-1/TRBV3-2
size: -
D: -
length: 15
CDR3: CASSHLRGQQIEAFF
DNA: TGTGCCAGCAGCCATTTAAGAGGGCAACAGATAGAAGCTTTCTTT

J: TRBJ2-2
V: TRBV5-1
size: -
D: TRBD2
length: 15
CDR3: CASSPPTSGGGELFF
DNA: TGCGCCAGCAGCCCCCCGACTAGCGGAGGCGGGGAGCTGTTTTTT

J: TRBJ1-1
V: TRBV18
size: -
D: -
length: 13
CDR3: CASSPRGHSGAFF
DNA: TGTGCCAGCTCACCACGGGGACATTCAGGAGCTTTCTTT

J: TRBJ2-7
V: TRBV3-1/TRBV3-2
size: -
D: TRBD1
length: 14
CDR3: CASSQRQGRYEQYF
DNA: TGTGCCAGCAGCCAGCGACAGGGGAGGTACGAGCAGTACTTC

J: TRBJ1-1
V: TRBV10-3
size: -
D: TRBD1
length: 12
CDR3: CAINAGGYAAFF
DNA: TGTGCCATCAATGCAGGGGGGTATGCAGCTTTCTTT

J: TRBJ2-1
V: TRBV24-1
size: -
D: -
length: 16
CDR3: CATSDPGSSSYNEQFF
DNA: TGTGCCACCAGTGACCCCGGGTCAAGCTCCTACAATGAGCAGTTCTTC

J: TRBJ2-3
V: TRBV7-9
size: -
D: TRBD2
length: 18
CDR3: CASSFLRAAGGVADTQYF
DNA: TGTGCCAGCAGCTTTCTCCGGGCGGCGGGAGGAGTGGCAGATACGCAGTATTTT

J: TRBJ2-2
V: TRBV3-1/TRBV3-2
size: -
D: -
length: 15
CDR3: CASSHLITGTRELFF
DNA: TGTGCCAGCAGCCATTTAATAACAGGTACCAGGGAGCTGTTTTTT

J: TRBJ1-6
V: TRBV7-9
size: -
D: -
length: 13
CDR3: CASSAQRYSPLHF
DNA: TGTGCCAGCAGCGCGCAGCGTTATTCACCCCTCCACTTT

J: TRBJ1-4
V: TRBV10-3
size: once
D: -
length: 16
CDR3: CAISESGGNTLEKLFF
DNA: TGTGCCATCAGTGAGTCGGGGGGGAACACCCTTGAAAAACTGTTTTTT

J: TRBJ2-1
V: TRBV19
size: -
D: TRBD1
length: 17
CDR3: CASVSRSTGGAGYEQFF
DNA: TGTGCCAGTGTATCCCGATCAACAGGGGGCGCAGGGTATGAGCAGTTCTTC

J: TRBJ1-2
V: TRBV9
size: -
D: -
length: 15
CDR3: CASSPRLVATYGYTF
DNA: TGTGCCAGCAGCCCTAGGTTGGTGGCAACCTATGGCTACACCTTC

J: TRBJ1-2
V: TRBV5-1
size: -
D: TRBD1
length: 14
CDR3: CASSARQGNYGYTF
DNA: TGCGCCAGCAGCGCCAGACAGGGAAACTATGGCTACACCTTC

J: TRBJ2-7
V: TRBV5-4
size: once
D: -
length: 13
CDR3: CASSFRDTYEQYF
DNA: TGTGCCAGCAGCTTCAGGGATACCTACGAGCAGTACTTC

J: TRBJ2-2
V: TRBV18
size: -
D: TRBD1
length: 14
CDR3: CASRKGASTGELFF
DNA: TGTGCCAGTCGCAAGGGGGCGTCCACCGGGGAGCTGTTTTTT

J: TRBJ1-2
V: TRBV19
size: -
D: TRBD1
length: 15
CDR3: CASSTPGGTNYGYTF
DNA: TGTGCCAGTAGTACCCCAGGGGGAACGAACTATGGCTACACCTTC

J: TRBJ2-7
V: TRBV5-1
size: -
D: -
length: 18
CDR3: CASSLASGGRGKSYEQYF
DNA: TGCGCCAGCAGCTTGGCTTCCGGGGGAAGGGGCAAATCCTACGAGCAGTACTTC

J: TRBJ2-1
V: TRBV30
size: -
D: TRBD2
length: 14
CDR3: CAGKRGSSYNEQFF
DNA: TGTGCCGGAAAGCGGGGGAGCTCCTACAATGAGCAGTTCTTC

J: TRBJ1-2
V: TRBV27
size: -
D: TRBD1
length: 13
CDR3: CASSLEGQGPSTF
DNA: TGTGCCAGCAGTTTGGAGGGACAGGGGCCCTCTACCTTC

J: TRBJ1-2
V: TRBV2
size: few
D: -
length: 18
CDR3: CASTSIGRGLQANYGYTF
DNA: TGTGCCAGCACGTCGATCGGGAGAGGGCTACAGGCTAACTATGGCTACACCTTC

J: TRBJ1-3
V: TRBV30
size: -
D: -
length: 13
CDR3: CAWIVSSGNTIYF
DNA: TGTGCCTGGATTGTGAGTTCTGGAAACACCATATATTTT